This entry lists 32 T cell receptor beta chains sequenced from one sample in a study of blood T cell repertoires in COVID-19. Sequencing used immunoSEQ multiplex PCR; TCRdb keeps in-frame clones, though not all of them. The sample shows roughly 61,000 clones, about nine tenths of them seen only once. The specimen was peripheral blood. Source of these receptors: a man between 60 and 75 years old with acute or convalescent COVID-19.

The rearrangement uses TRBV11-3 and TRBJ2-5; 9 bases line up with TRBD1. Germline loops: CDR1 SGHNT, CDR2 YENEEA. The ends lost 4 bases at V and 3 bases at J; junction bases unmatched: 3. This CDR3 spans 14 amino acids. Here the CDR3 DNA reads TGTGCCAGCAGCTACCGGGACAGGGAAGAGACCCAGTACTTC. This encodes CASSYRDREETQYF.

The chain links TRBV9 to TRBJ2-1; TRBD2 is a possible D gene (6 bases). The CDR3 spans 15 residues. In germline, CDR1 is SGDLS, CDR2 YYNGEE. Deletions cut 7 bases from V and 0 bases from J, with 14 bases between. In nucleotides, the CDR3 is TGTGCCAGCGCTACCACCGGGAGCTCCTACAATGAGCAGTTCTTC. As protein: CASATTGSSYNEQFF.

The chain is built from TRBV19 and TRBJ2-7, with a possible D match to TRBD2 (6 bases). V was trimmed by 3 bases and J by 5 bases, leaving 17 bases between them. The V gene's germline CDR1 is LNHDA and CDR2 SQIVND (reference sequence). The CDR3 totals 15 residues. The CDR3 nucleotides are TGTGCCAGTAGTATTGGGCCGCGGGGAAGCCACGAGCAGTACTTC. It encodes CASSIGPRGSHEQYF.

J is TRBJ2-3 and V is TRBV6-4, with D possibly matching TRBD1 (6 bases). The CDR3 has 17 residues. CDR1 is MRHNA and CDR2 is SNTAGT in the germline V gene. V was cut by 0 bases and J by 0 bases, with 13 bases left in between. The CDR3 DNA sequence: TGTGCCAGCAGTGACTCGGGAAGGGGGTCTAGCACAGATACGCAGTATTTT. This encodes CASSDSGRGSSTDTQYF.

J is TRBJ2-7 and V is TRBV13, with TRBD2 matching over 8 bases. This CDR3 comprises 12 residues. CDR1 and CDR2 (germline): PRHDT, FYEKMQ (reference sequence). V trimming: 3 bases; J trimming: 6 bases; junction bases outside the gene matches: 1. As DNA, the CDR3 is TGTGCCAGCAGCTTTAGCGGGGTCGAGCAGTACTTC. It specifies CASSFSGVEQYF.

The chain joins TRBV28 to TRBJ1-5; 10 bases map to TRBD1. V shed 3 bases and J 4 bases; nucleotides not matched to a gene: 6. The CDR3 extends over 16 amino acids. Germline loops: CDR1 MDHEN, CDR2 SYDVKM. CDR3 DNA: TGTGCCAGCAGTTTCCCCCCGGGACAGGGGAATCAGCCCCAGCATTTT. Translating gives CASSFPPGQGNQPQHF. Supplemented by reference TRBV28 and TRBJ1-5, the full variable domain reads DVKVTQSSRYLVKRTGEKVFLECVQDMDHENMFWYRQDPGLGLRLIYFSYDVKMKEKGDIPEGYSVSREKKERFSLILESASTNQTSMYLCASSFPPGQGNQPQHFGDGTRLSIL.

This chain connects TRBV3-1 (or the pseudogene TRBV3-2) to TRBJ1-1; D might be TRBD1 (5 bases). Trimming pared 0 bases from V and 10 bases from J, leaving 9 bases between. Germline CDR1 is LGHDT and CDR2 is YNNKEL (reference sequence). The CDR3 consists of 12 residues. The CDR3 DNA reads TGTGCCAGCAGCCAAGATGCGGGGGGAGCTTTCTTT. Its protein product is CASSQDAGGAFF.

This rearrangement joins TRBV5-4 to TRBJ2-7; the match to TRBD2 covers 16 bases. The CDR3 has 18 amino acids. The germline CDR1 and CDR2 sequences are SGHNT and YYREEE (reference sequence). Unmatched junction bases numbered 8, after V lost 4 bases and J lost 1 base. The CDR3 DNA sequence: TGTGCCAGCAGCCAGGGACTAGCGGGAGGGCCAAAGTCCTACGAGCAGTACTTC. Translation: CASSQGLAGGPKSYEQYF.

The chain carries TRBV7-2 and TRBJ1-3, with D uncertain. The CDR3 contains 15 residues. Trimming removed 5 bases from V and 0 bases from J, with 11 bases in between. Per the germline V gene, CDR1 is SGHTA and CDR2 is FQGNSA. CDR3 protein: CASSQFTSSGNTIYF. As DNA, the CDR3 is TGTGCCAGCAGCCAATTTACAAGCTCTGGAAACACCATATATTTT.

V gene TRBV19 combines with J gene TRBJ1-4, with 9 bases aligning to TRBD1. V lost 9 bases to trimming and J lost 4 bases; unmatched junction nucleotides: 6. This CDR3 comprises 14 residues. Germline V gene sequence: CDR1 LNHDA, CDR2 SQIVND (reference sequence). This chain's CDR3 is CASAGTGSNEKLFF. In DNA, the CDR3 is TGTGCCAGCGCCGGGACAGGGAGTAATGAAAAACTGTTTTTT.

The chain links TRBV6-1 to TRBJ2-7, with TRBD1 identical over 7 bases. Germline assignment: CDR1 MNHNS and CDR2 SASEGT. The CDR3 is made up of 15 amino acids. Germline trimming cut 3 bases from V and 0 bases from J; bases unmatched to any gene: 5. In DNA form, the CDR3 reads TGTGCCAGCAGTGACGGCAGGGGGTCCTCCTACGAGCAGTACTTC. This translates into CASSDGRGSSYEQYF.

The chain couples TRBV5-1 to TRBJ2-1; 7 nucleotides align to TRBD1. J gave up 9 bases and V 2 bases, and 8 bases lay outside the gene matches. Per germline, CDR1 SGHRS and CDR2 YFSETQ. The CDR3 has 14 residues. The CDR3: CASSLKQGTGEQFF. CDR3 DNA sequence: TGCGCCAGCAGCTTAAAACAGGGGACCGGTGAGCAGTTCTTC.

The chain links TRBV6-2 or TRBV6-3 to TRBJ1-5; the match to TRBD1 covers 9 bases. The germline gives CDR1 MNHEY, CDR2 SVGEGT. There are 14 residues in the CDR3. The V gene end was trimmed by 2 bases and the J gene end by 9 bases; junction bases not matched to a gene: 5. CDR3 amino acids: CASSYGTGQLPQHF. CDR3 DNA: TGTGCCAGCAGTTACGGGACAGGGCAGTTGCCCCAGCATTTT.

The chain employs TRBV2 and TRBJ1-2; 9 bases align to TRBD1. The CDR3 is made up of 15 amino acids. The V segment lost 6 bases and the J segment 2 bases; nucleotides outside the gene matches: 7. The V gene's germline CDR1 is SNHLY and CDR2 FYNNEI. The CDR3 protein is CASSVLQGANYGYTF. CDR3 in DNA: TGTGCCAGCAGCGTCTTACAGGGGGCGAACTATGGCTACACCTTC. The whole variable domain, remainder taken from reference TRBV2 and TRBJ1-2, is EPEVTQTPSHQVTQMGQEVILRCVPISNHLYFYWYRQILGQKVEFLVSFYNNEISEKSEIFDDQFSVERPDGSNFTLKIRSTKLEDSAMYFCASSVLQGANYGYTFGSGTRLTVV.

The chain has TRBV5-5 and TRBJ1-2; 11 bases map to TRBD1. CDR3 length: 16 amino acids. CDR1 and CDR2 from the germline V gene are SGHKS and YYEKEE (reference sequence). Trimming took 6 bases from V and 0 from J; bases not matched to a gene: 7. The CDR3 reads CASTDSGQGANYGYTF. In nucleotides, the CDR3 is TGTGCCAGCACTGATTCGGGACAGGGGGCTAACTATGGCTACACCTTC.

CDR3: CASSLTGRTDTQYF. CDR3 sequence (DNA): TGTGCCAGCAGTTTAACAGGTCGTACAGATACGCAGTATTTT. The chain uses TRBV6-6 and TRBJ2-3; D is perhaps TRBD1 (5 bases). The germline V gene has CDR1 MNHNY and CDR2 SVGAGI (reference sequence). The length of the CDR3 is 14 residues. Deletions cut 4 bases from V and 3 bases from J, with 11 bases between.

This chain links TRBV11-3 with TRBJ2-1, with 7 bases that match TRBD2. V lost 3 bases and J lost 7; bases outside the gene matches: 12. The CDR3 covers 16 residues. Germline lookup yields CDR1 SGHNT and CDR2 YENEEA. The CDR3 region has the DNA TGTGCCAGCAGCTTCCGGCGCGGGAGAGAAGGAAATGAGCAGTTCTTC. This translates into CASSFRRGREGNEQFF.

The chain recombines TRBV7-8 with TRBJ1-2, with TRBD1 matching over 11 bases. The ends lost 5 bases at V and 6 bases at J; junction bases unmatched: 26. The length of the CDR3 is 21 residues. CDR1 and CDR2 (germline): SGHVS, FQNEAQ. The CDR3, as DNA: TGTGCCAGCAGCCGAGAACCGTATGCCGGGACAGGGGGGAAGATAGCGGATGGCTACACCTTC. Encoded protein: CASSREPYAGTGGKIADGYTF. Looking up the rest from reference TRBV7-8 and TRBJ1-2 gives the full variable domain: GAGVSQSPRYKVAKRGQDVALRCDPISGHVSLFWYQQALGQGPEFLTYFQNEAQLDKSGLPSDRFFAERPEGSVSTLKIQRTQQEDSAVYLCASSREPYAGTGGKIADGYTFGSGTRLTVV.

The chain has TRBV19 and TRBJ2-5; 7 bases align to TRBD2. J was trimmed by 2 bases and V by 5 bases; bases with no gene match: 5. This CDR3 spans 14 amino acids. From germline, CDR1 is LNHDA and CDR2 SQIVND (reference sequence). The CDR3 bases are TGTGCCAGTAGTGACACTAGCGATCAAGAGACCCAGTACTTC. It specifies CASSDTSDQETQYF.

A word on this clone: Other DNA sequences in this specimen translate into the identical CDR3. This chain uses TRBV24-1 with TRBJ2-2; 8 nucleotides line up with TRBD1. CDR3 size: 17 residues. Germline V gene sequence: CDR1 KGHDR, CDR2 SFDVKD. V shed 5 bases, J shed 3 bases, and the junction held 10 bases outside the gene matches. The CDR3 loop is CATSAPRAGGYTGELFF. CDR3 nucleotides: TGTGCCACCAGTGCTCCTAGGGCAGGGGGCTACACCGGGGAGCTGTTTTTT.

The chain is built from TRBV11-2 and TRBJ2-5; TRBD2 agrees at 12 bases. V gave up 5 bases and J gave up 4 bases; unmatched junction bases: 14. The CDR3 covers 18 residues. CDR1 and CDR2 (germline): SGHAT, FQNNGV. The CDR3: CASSLGLAGRGKAETQYF. CDR3 in DNA: TGTGCCAGCAGCCTGGGACTAGCGGGCCGGGGGAAGGCAGAGACCCAGTACTTC.

The chain uses TRBV28 and TRBJ2-5, with 11 bases aligning to TRBD2. The CDR3 is 16 amino acids. The V gene end was trimmed by 5 bases and the J gene end by 7 bases; junction bases not matched to a gene: 12. CDR1 is MDHEN and CDR2 is SYDVKM in the germline V gene. CDR3 nucleotide sequence: TGTGCCAGCAGTCGGACTAGCGGGCCCAGACCGGGGACCCAGTACTTC. Encoded protein: CASSRTSGPRPGTQYF.

V and J are TRBV2 and TRBJ1-5; possibly TRBD1 for D (5 bases). The CDR3 sequence is 14 residues long. Trimming cost V 3 bases and J 4 bases, with 10 bases left between them. Germline CDR1 is SNHLY and CDR2 is FYNNEI. Written as DNA, the CDR3 is TGTGCCAGCAGTGATCAGGGCATAAATCAGCCCCAGCATTTT. Protein: CASSDQGINQPQHF.

The J gene is TRBJ1-1, the V gene TRBV20-1, with D unclear. CDR1 is DFQATT and CDR2 is SNEGSKA in the germline V gene (reference sequence). The CDR3 is 11 amino acids. V dropped 0 bases and J dropped 3 bases, with 2 bases sitting between them. CDR3 sequence: CSARDDTEAFF. DNA of the CDR3: TGCAGTGCTAGAGACGACACTGAAGCTTTCTTT.

The V gene is TRBV7-2, the J gene TRBJ1-5; no definite D call. The CDR3 is made up of 15 amino acids. Deletions cut 1 base from V and 6 bases from J, with 13 bases between. Germline-derived CDR1 and CDR2 are SGHTA and FQGNSA. The CDR3 DNA sequence: TGTGCCAGCAGCTTAGAAGAGGGTATCGGTCAGCCCCAGCATTTT. Translation: CASSLEEGIGQPQHF.

This rearrangement joins TRBV18 to TRBJ2-1; 13 bases are a match to TRBD2. Germline CDR1 reads KGHSH; CDR2 reads LQKENI. CDR3 size: 16 residues. Trimming at V came to 1 base and at J to 4 bases, leaving 1 base not matched to a gene. As DNA, the CDR3 is TGTGCCAGCTCACCACGGACTAGCGGGGGATACAATGAGCAGTTCTTC. Protein: CASSPRTSGGYNEQFF. The variable domain in full, completed from reference TRBV18 and TRBJ2-1, reads NAGVMQNPRHLVRRRGQEARLRCSPMKGHSHVYWYRQLPEEGLKFMVYLQKENIIDESGMPKERFSAEFPKEGPSILRIQQVVRGDSAAYFCASSPRTSGGYNEQFFGPGTRLTVL.

This chain uses TRBV27 with TRBJ2-1; maybe TRBD2 (5 bases). V shed 3 bases and J shed 0 bases, with 9 bases lying between them. Germline assignment: CDR1 MNHEY and CDR2 SMNVEV (reference sequence). This CDR3 has 15 residues. CDR3 residues: CASSFERLSYNEQFF. CDR3 DNA sequence: TGTGCCAGCAGTTTCGAGCGGCTCTCCTACAATGAGCAGTTCTTC.

The CDR3 region has the DNA TGTGCCAGCAGTTTATTCGGCGTCGGTCTAGCGGGAGTTCCCAACAATGAGCAGTTCTTC. This codes for CASSLFGVGLAGVPNNEQFF. V and J are TRBV27 and TRBJ2-1; TRBD2 agrees at 10 bases. The V gene's germline CDR1 is MNHEY and CDR2 SMNVEV (reference sequence). This CDR3 has 20 amino acids. V lost 1 base and J lost 5; bases outside the gene matches: 17.

This chain joins TRBV19 and TRBJ2-1; 7 bases line up with TRBD2. Germline loops: CDR1 LNHDA, CDR2 SQIVND (reference sequence). The CDR3 runs 15 residues. Losses at the gene ends were 4 bases for V and 6 bases for J; bases not matched to a gene: 9. The CDR3, as DNA: TGTGCCAGTAGTAGGGGCGGGAGTGGCGGCAATGAGCAGTTCTTC. Amino acids: CASSRGGSGGNEQFF. Looking up the rest from reference TRBV19 and TRBJ2-1 gives the full variable domain: DGGITQSPKYLFRKEGQNVTLSCEQNLNHDAMYWYRQDPGQGLRLIYYSQIVNDFQKGDIAEGYSVSREKKESFPLTVTSAQKNPTAFYLCASSRGGSGGNEQFFGPGTRLTVL.

The chain uses TRBV2 and TRBJ1-5, with D possibly being TRBD1 (6 bases). Germline CDR1 reads SNHLY; CDR2 reads FYNNEI. Trimming pared 7 bases from V and 5 bases from J, leaving 12 bases between. This CDR3 contains 13 residues. As DNA, the CDR3 is TGTGCCAGCAAGGACAGAGCTCATCAGCCCCAGCATTTT. Amino acids: CASKDRAHQPQHF.

V gene TRBV5-1 combines with J gene TRBJ2-1; no reliable D call. Per germline, CDR1 SGHRS and CDR2 YFSETQ. Trimming removed 0 bases at V and 5 bases at J, with 9 bases between. CDR3 length: 14 amino acids. The CDR3 bases are TGCGCCAGCAGCTTGGAGGAGACTCACAATGAGCAGTTCTTC. Its translation is CASSLEETHNEQFF.

This clone was seen just once. The chain employs TRBV12-3 or TRBV12-4 and TRBJ1-2; 9 positions agree with TRBD1. The CDR3 consists of 12 residues. J gave up 6 bases and V 11 bases, and 7 bases lay outside the gene matches. CDR3 sequence: CASHTGGDGYTF. Written as DNA, the CDR3 is TGTGCCTCACACACAGGGGGCGATGGCTACACCTTC.